This TCR beta chain was recorded in a study of blood T cell repertoires in COVID-19. The overall study: Acute-phase and convalescent COVID-19 samples originated in the United States, Italy and Spain.

Libraries were prepared by immunoSEQ multiplex PCR; TCRdb keeps only in-frame clonotypes and omits some of them. The sample contains 70,000 to 85,000 clones, about 89% of which appear only once. Germline-derived CDR1 and CDR2 are MNHEY and SVGEGT. This CDR3 region has 16 residues. V was shortened by 5 bases and J by 0 bases, with 15 bases between the two germline ends. The rearrangement joins TRBV6-2 or TRBV6-3 to TRBJ2-3; D perhaps matches TRBD2 (5 bases). The source material was peripheral blood. The clonotype was recovered from a woman aged 55-70 years with acute or convalescent COVID-19. The CDR3 DNA sequence: TGTGCCAGCAGTGGTAAAGCGGCTACTAGCACAGATACGCAGTATTTT. Translation gives CASSGKAATSTDTQYF.